The clone carrying this T cell receptor (beta chain) occurred a few times. The germline CDR1 and CDR2 sequences are SGHNT and YENEEA. The CDR3 runs 13 residues. V lost 8 bases and J lost 8, with 16 bases in between. Roughly 110 mL of blood, on average, came from one heparinised draw per donor. The data are from a study of beta chain features in type 1 diabetes. TCRB transcripts that were expressed got sequenced, as all of the isolated RNA had been reverse transcribed. Clones were sequenced by immunoSEQ multiplex PCR, and TCRdb holds only the in-frame ones, with some missing. This sample has some 300,000 clones, with approximately 8.1% found just once.

The source material was central memory CD4+ T cells from blood. This TCR was sampled from a woman younger than 30 in good health. The V and J genes are TRBV11-3 and TRBJ2-1; no firm D call. CDR3 residues: CASSRSSVDEQFF. CDR3 in DNA: TGTGCCAGCTCAAGGAGCAGTGTCGATGAGCAGTTCTTC.